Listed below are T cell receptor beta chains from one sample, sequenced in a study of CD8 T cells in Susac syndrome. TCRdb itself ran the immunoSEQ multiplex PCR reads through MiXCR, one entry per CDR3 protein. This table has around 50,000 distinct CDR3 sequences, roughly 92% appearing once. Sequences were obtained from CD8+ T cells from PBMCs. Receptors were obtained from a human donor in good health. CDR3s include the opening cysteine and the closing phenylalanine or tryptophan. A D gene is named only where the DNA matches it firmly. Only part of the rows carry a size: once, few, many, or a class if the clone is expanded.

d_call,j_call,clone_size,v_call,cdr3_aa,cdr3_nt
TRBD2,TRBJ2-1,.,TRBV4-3,CASSQARGDPNNEQFF,TGCGCCAGCAGCCAAGCCCGGGGGGACCCCAACAATGAGCAGTTCTTC
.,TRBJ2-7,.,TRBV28,CASRPRGNEQYF,TGTGCCAGCCGGCCCCGGGGGAACGAGCAGTACTTC
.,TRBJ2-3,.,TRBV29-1,CSVEGLPSTDTQYF,TGCAGCGTTGAAGGGCTCCCTAGCACAGATACGCAGTATTTT
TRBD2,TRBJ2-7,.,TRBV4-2,CASSHLVGTSGHEQYF,TGTGCCAGCAGCCACCTGGTGGGGACTAGCGGGCACGAGCAGTACTTC
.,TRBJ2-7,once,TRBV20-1,CSARDTGAGVYEQYF,TGCAGTGCTAGGGATACAGGGGCGGGAGTGTACGAGCAGTACTTC
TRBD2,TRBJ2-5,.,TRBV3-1,CASSQDFAGVVETQYF,TGTGCCAGCAGCCAAGATTTTGCGGGAGTGGTGGAGACCCAGTACTTC
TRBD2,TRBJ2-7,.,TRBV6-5,CASSTLTSGSEQYF,TGTGCCAGCAGTACGTTGACTAGCGGGAGCGAGCAGTACTTC
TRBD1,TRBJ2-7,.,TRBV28,CASSGDSSSYEQYF,TGTGCCAGCAGCGGGGACAGTTCCTCCTACGAGCAGTACTTC
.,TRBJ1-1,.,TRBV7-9,CASSFPRGRPENTEAFF,TGTGCCAGCAGCTTCCCCAGGGGCCGTCCGGAGAACACTGAAGCTTTCTTT
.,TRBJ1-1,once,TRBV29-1,CSVGAGTEAFF,TGCAGCGTTGGGGCCGGCACTGAAGCTTTCTTT
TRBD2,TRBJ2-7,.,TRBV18,CASSGPGTSGSGTYEQYF,TGTGCCAGCTCCGGACCCGGGACTAGCGGGAGCGGGACCTACGAGCAGTACTTC
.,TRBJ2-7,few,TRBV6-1,CASMGGPPYEQYF,TGTGCCAGCATGGGGGGTCCCCCCTACGAGCAGTACTTC
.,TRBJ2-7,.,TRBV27,CASSLYGGGEQYF,TGTGCCAGCAGTTTATACGGGGGAGGCGAGCAGTACTTC
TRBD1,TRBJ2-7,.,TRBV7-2,CASRPRGPSNEQYF,TGTGCCAGCAGACCGAGGGGGCCTAGTAACGAGCAGTACTTC
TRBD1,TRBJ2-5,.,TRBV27,CASSLTGVETQYF,TGTGCCAGCAGTCTAACAGGGGTAGAGACCCAGTACTTC
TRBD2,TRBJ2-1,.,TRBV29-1,CSVPSGRWDEQFF,TGCAGCGTTCCTAGCGGGAGATGGGATGAGCAGTTCTTC
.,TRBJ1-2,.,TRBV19,CASTQQALDGYTF,TGTGCCAGTACCCAACAGGCCCTTGATGGCTACACCTTC
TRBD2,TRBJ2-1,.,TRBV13,CASSLTSGRWNEQFF,TGTGCCAGCAGCCTTACTAGCGGGAGATGGAATGAGCAGTTCTTC
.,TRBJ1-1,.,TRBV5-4,CASSPGKFMNTEAFF,TGTGCCAGCAGCCCCGGGAAGTTCATGAACACTGAAGCTTTCTTT
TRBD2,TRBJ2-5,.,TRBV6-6,CASKGLAGTLGETQYF,TGTGCCAGCAAGGGACTAGCGGGAACCCTGGGAGAGACCCAGTACTTC
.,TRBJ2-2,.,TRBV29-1,CSGGGGGELFF,TGCAGCGGAGGTGGTGGTGGGGAGCTGTTTTTT
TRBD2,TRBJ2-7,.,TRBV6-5,CASRGLAGGNEQYF,TGTGCCAGCAGGGGATTGGCGGGAGGTAACGAGCAGTACTTC
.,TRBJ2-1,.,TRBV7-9,CASSLEELAYPYNEQFF,TGTGCCAGCAGCTTAGAGGAACTAGCATACCCCTACAATGAGCAGTTCTTC
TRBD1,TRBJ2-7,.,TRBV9,CASSPQGGLSYEQYF,TGTGCCAGCAGCCCCCAAGGGGGCTTAAGCTACGAGCAGTACTTC
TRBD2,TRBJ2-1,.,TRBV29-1,CSVEGTSGYYNEQFF,TGCAGCGTTGAAGGGACTAGCGGTTATTACAATGAGCAGTTCTTC
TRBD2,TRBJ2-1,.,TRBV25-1,CASSDPRRLAGVGPYNEQFF,TGTGCCAGCAGTGACCCCCGCCGACTAGCGGGAGTGGGGCCCTACAATGAGCAGTTCTTC
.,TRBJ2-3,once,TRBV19,CASHSWDGTDTQYF,TGTGCCAGTCATAGCTGGGACGGCACAGATACGCAGTATTTT